These T cell receptor beta chains were read from a single sample in a study of cytomegalovirus exposure and HLA in healthy donors. Assay: immunoSEQ multiplex PCR; the TCRdb copy retains only in-frame clones and omits some. The sample carries 150,000 to 200,000 clones, around 80% recorded once. Sequenced material: PBMCs. The receptors originated from a woman under 30 in good health and CMV-seronegative. The conserved cysteine and the conserved F or W are not part of the CDR3 here.

length	V	CDR3
13	TRBV10-2	ASMQGSPFYTEAF
15	TRBV5-6	ASSSRSDRGYDYGYT
11	TRBV5-1	ASSFQGNTEAF
12	TRBV7-2	ASSLSTGDYGYT
11	TRBV5-1	ASSFDSGGSAF
12	TRBV28	ASSPRLRSYEQY
13	TRBV5-1	ASSLYGTPAYEQY
11	TRBV18	ASSVRADNEQF
8	TRBV20-1	SAVLVTQY
13	TRBV28	ASRERDRGPDTQY
17	TRBV10-3	AISRSGDRDGRSNQPQH
12	TRBV11-2	ASSLGEGYNEQF
12	TRBV27	ASSLAGGKNIQY
15	TRBV9	ASSPPRGGVYTGELF
10	TRBV7-9	ASSRGQEPQH
11	TRBV29-1	STGTGVDQPQH
14	TRBV19	ASSIDAGGDTGELF
11	TRBV5-5	ASSPKTSGEQY
15	TRBV7-9	SSSLPRFGTGGNGYT
10	TRBV19	AISGQGFEAF
15	TRBV11-1	ASSDESSGGVADTQY
14	TRBV5-1	ASSLTSGGLNNEQF
14	TRBV7-9	ASSPVTGTSGDTQY
11	TRBV6-1	ASSEGPQSPLH
13	TRBV30	AWMSRQDLSYEQY
10	TRBV5-1	ASSLASSFPY
9	TRBV5-6	ASSLADEQF
13	TRBV19	ASSPRDRDNSPLH
11	TRBV5-4	ASSDGTPVGYT
12	TRBV6-5	ASRAGTGDQPQH
15	TRBV6-1	ASSVWTGSSGANVLT
13	TRBV18	ASSPPYPGYTEAF
15	TRBV6-1	ASSEVWSGQGTYEQY
10	TRBV30	AWSVRIYEQY
15	TRBV19	ASSIGTPPIRNQPQH
11	TRBV6-1	ASSETGPYGYT
13	TRBV19	ASSLFALGNTEAF
13	TRBV5-6	ASSPQERANYEQY
10	TRBV15	ATSRARYEQF
14	TRBV15	ATSRDPAGVGTEAF
12	TRBV6-5	ASSYTRYNSPLH
9	TRBV5-5	ASSFSGELF
12	TRBV9	ASSPRDIPYEQY
11	TRBV5-6	ASSLITNTEAF
11	TRBV2	ASSLDRGTEAF
17	TRBV6-1	ASSEALRGHVGGTDTQY